Below, one TCR beta chain is given with its context. These data originate in a study of blood T cell repertoires in COVID-19. Original data processing: Reference gene primer amplification gave estimated nucleated cell counts. TCRdb keeps only in-frame clones here, not all; method: immunoSEQ multiplex PCR. From that table come the V and J calls and clone size; the DNA was used to work out D and trimming. Of 150,000 to 200,000 clones listed, 70% to 90% are singletons. This CDR3 comprises 16 residues. The V and J ends lost 6 bases and 2 bases, in that order; junction bases with no gene match: 8. CDR1 and CDR2 (germline): LGHNA, YNFKEQ.

V usage is TRBV4-2 and J usage is TRBJ1-3; TRBD1 matches at 9 bases. The sequencing input was PBMCs or T cells enriched from blood (not recorded which). The source of this sequence is a woman in her 40s in a cohort exposed to, infected with or recovered from COVID-19 (not recorded which). The CDR3 coding sequence is TGTGCCAGCAGACATGTACAGGGGGCGGCTGGAAACACCATATATTTT. Translation gives CASRHVQGAAGNTIYF.